This T cell receptor (beta chain) stems from a study of blood T cell repertoires in COVID-19. Across the study: Italy, Spain and the United States were the sources of the convalescent and acute COVID-19 samples. The analysed material was cDNA or gDNA that came from T cells, B-cell-depleted T cells, or PBMCs.

This clone was found a few times. The CDR3 contains 15 residues. Germline V gene sequence: CDR1 SGHNT, CDR2 YENEEA. V lost 1 base to trimming and J lost 5 bases, with 11 bases between them. Per the study methods: Reference gene primer amplification gave nucleated cell count estimates. The data were produced by immunoSEQ multiplex PCR, yet TCRdb's version contains in-frame clones alone and is incomplete. From that table come the V and J calls and clone size; the DNA was used to work out D and trimming. The sample holds roughly 98,000 clones; approximately 86% are singletons and the top ten take roughly a tenth.

This TCR was recovered from a man in his 70s with active or convalescent COVID-19. What was sequenced was peripheral blood. This chain uses TRBV11-3 with TRBJ1-4; unclear D gene. The CDR3 loop is CASSLAVDQNEKLFF. The CDR3, as DNA: TGTGCCAGCAGCTTAGCTGTCGATCAGAATGAAAAACTGTTTTTT.